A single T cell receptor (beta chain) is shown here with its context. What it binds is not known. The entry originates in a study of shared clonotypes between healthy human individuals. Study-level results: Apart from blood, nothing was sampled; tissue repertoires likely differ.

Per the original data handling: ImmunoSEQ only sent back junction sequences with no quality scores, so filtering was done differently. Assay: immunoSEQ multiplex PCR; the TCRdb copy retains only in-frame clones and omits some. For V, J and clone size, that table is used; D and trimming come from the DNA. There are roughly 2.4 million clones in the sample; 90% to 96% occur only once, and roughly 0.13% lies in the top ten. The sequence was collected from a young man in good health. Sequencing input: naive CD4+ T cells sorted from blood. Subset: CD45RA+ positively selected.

CDR3 protein: CSVHRENEQFF. In nucleotides, the CDR3 is TGCAGCGTTCACAGGGAGAATGAGCAGTTCTTC. This chain links TRBV29-1 with TRBJ2-1, with D possibly TRBD1 on 6 matching bases. The CDR3 is 11 residues long. The germline V and J ends were trimmed by 5 bases and 7 bases, with 9 bases remaining between them. CDR1 is SQVTM and CDR2 is ANQGSEA in the germline V gene.